This T cell receptor (beta chain) originates from a study of blood T cell repertoires in COVID-19. Study overall: Sample material is recorded as cDNA or gDNA derived from T cells, B-cell-depleted T cells, or PBMCs.

The V and J ends lost 6 bases and 6 bases, in that order; junction bases with no gene match: 11. The CDR3 is made up of 14 amino acids. Germline lookup yields CDR1 MNHEY and CDR2 SVGAGI. Using immunoSEQ multiplex PCR, the repertoire was profiled, and TCRdb retains in-frame clones only, with some absent. The table lists 200,000 to 250,000 clones, about nine tenths of them singletons. The specimen sequenced was peripheral blood. V usage is TRBV6-5 and J usage is TRBJ2-7; 7 bases are shared with TRBD1. The origin of this receptor is a woman aged 55 to 70 with acute or convalescent COVID-19. The CDR3 protein is CASSKGARVGEQYF. CDR3 bases: TGTGCCAGCAGCAAGGGGGCGCGGGTCGGCGAGCAGTACTTC.